The 7 T cell receptor beta chains in this list originate from one sample, sequenced in a study of blood T cell repertoires in COVID-19. Sequenced by immunoSEQ multiplex PCR; TCRdb stores in-frame clones only, minus some. The repertoire has approximately 100,000 clones, about nine tenths of them found once; the top ten carry about 9.4%. Material: peripheral blood. These receptor sequences come from a man between 45 and 60 years old with acute or convalescent COVID-19.

V gene TRBV11-1 combines with J gene TRBJ1-1, with a possible D match to TRBD1 (6 bases). The CDR3 has 14 residues. V was pared by 3 bases and J by 4 bases, with 12 bases between. Germline V gives CDR1 SGHAT, CDR2 FQDESV (reference sequence). The CDR3, as DNA: TGTGCCAGCAGCTTTCATAAAGGGGGCACTGAAGCTTTCTTT. Translation: CASSFHKGGTEAFF.

This clone was recorded only once. This chain links TRBV4-1 with TRBJ2-3, with 9 bases identical to TRBD2. CDR1 and CDR2 from the germline V gene are MGHRA and YSYEKL. The junction had 1 base not matched to a gene; V was cut back by 5 bases and J by 1 base. The CDR3 loop spans 14 amino acids. CDR3 nucleotide sequence: TGCGCCAGCAGCGTAGCGGGAGGCACAGATACGCAGTATTTT. It yields the protein CASSVAGGTDTQYF.

The chain combines TRBV6-4 with TRBJ1-5, with a tentative D call TRBD1 (5 bases). Between the trimmed V and J ends, which lost 5 bases and 6 bases, there was a span of 11 bases. The V gene's germline CDR1 is MRHNA and CDR2 SNTAGT. This CDR3 has 13 residues. The CDR3 DNA reads TGTGCCAGCAGTTATAGGGGCGGTCAGCCCCAGCATTTT. Translation gives CASSYRGGQPQHF.

The chain carries TRBV10-3 and TRBJ2-7, with 9 bases lining up with TRBD1. Germline lookup yields CDR1 ENHRY and CDR2 SYGVKD. This CDR3 is built from 15 residues. V shed 3 bases and J 6 bases; nucleotides not matched to a gene: 9. The CDR3 here is CAISDPGQGLGEQYF. CDR3 sequence (DNA): TGTGCCATCAGTGACCCTGGACAGGGGTTGGGCGAGCAGTACTTC.

The chain uses TRBV10-1 and TRBJ1-1; D unresolved. Trimming left V 0 bases short and J 2 bases short, with 7 bases between. The CDR3 is 14 amino acids. Germline V gene sequence: CDR1 WNHNN, CDR2 SYGVQD (reference sequence). The CDR3: CASSESGANTEAFF. CDR3 nucleotides: TGCGCCAGCAGTGAGTCGGGAGCAAACACTGAAGCTTTCTTT.

The chain links TRBV14 to TRBJ1-1; TRBD1 aligns across 7 bases. The J segment lost 5 bases and the V segment lost 4 bases, leaving 10 bases of the junction unmatched. Germline lookup yields CDR1 SGHDN and CDR2 FVKESK. The CDR3 has 15 amino acids. CDR3 bases: TGTGCCAGCAGCCGATTACCTAGACAGGGAACTGAAGCTTTCTTT. Its protein is CASSRLPRQGTEAFF.

The chain recombines TRBV27 with TRBJ2-3, with TRBD1 matching over 7 bases. Germline assignment: CDR1 MNHEY and CDR2 SMNVEV (reference sequence). V trimming: 3 bases; J trimming: 6 bases; junction bases outside the gene matches: 3. This CDR3 has 13 residues. The CDR3, as DNA: TGTGCCAGCAGTTTTGACAGGGCGGATACGCAGTATTTT. Translated, it gives CASSFDRADTQYF.